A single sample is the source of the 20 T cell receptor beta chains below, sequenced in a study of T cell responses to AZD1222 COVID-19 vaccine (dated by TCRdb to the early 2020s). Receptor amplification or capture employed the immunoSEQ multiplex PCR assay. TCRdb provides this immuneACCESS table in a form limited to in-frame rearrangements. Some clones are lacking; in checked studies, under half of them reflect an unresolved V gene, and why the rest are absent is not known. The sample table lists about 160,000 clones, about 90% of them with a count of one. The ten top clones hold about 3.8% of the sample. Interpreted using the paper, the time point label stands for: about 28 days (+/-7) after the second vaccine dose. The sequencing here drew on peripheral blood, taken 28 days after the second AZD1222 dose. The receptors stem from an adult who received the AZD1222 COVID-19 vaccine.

This chain's CDR3 is CASSQGRAAGNEKLFF. In nucleotides, the CDR3 is TGCGCCAGCAGCCAGGGTCGGGCAGCCGGTAATGAAAAACTGTTTTTT. The genes are TRBV4-1 and TRBJ1-4; D is unresolved. Germline V gives CDR1 MGHRA, CDR2 YSYEKL. The length of the CDR3 is 16 residues. V was clipped by 3 bases and J by 4 bases, with 15 bases between them.

This chain's CDR3 is CASSYLGQASGNTIYF. In DNA form, the CDR3 reads TGTGCCAGCAGTTACCTCGGACAGGCAAGCGGAAACACCATATATTTT. This chain joins TRBV6-5 and TRBJ1-3; 7 bases match TRBD1. With V trimmed by 2 bases and J by 4 bases, 8 bases remained unmatched. The germline V gene has CDR1 MNHEY and CDR2 SVGAGI. This CDR3 has 16 amino acids.

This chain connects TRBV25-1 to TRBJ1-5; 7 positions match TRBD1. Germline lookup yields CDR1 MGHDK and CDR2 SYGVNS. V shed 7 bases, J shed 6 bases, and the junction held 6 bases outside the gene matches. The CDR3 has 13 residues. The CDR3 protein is CASTTGDAQPQHF. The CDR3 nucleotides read TGTGCCAGCACCACAGGGGACGCTCAGCCCCAGCATTTT.

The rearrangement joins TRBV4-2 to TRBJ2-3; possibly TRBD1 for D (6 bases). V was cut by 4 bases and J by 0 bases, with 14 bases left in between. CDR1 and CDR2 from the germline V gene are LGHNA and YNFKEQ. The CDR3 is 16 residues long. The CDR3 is CASSRPGHPSTDTQYF. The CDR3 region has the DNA TGTGCCAGCAGCCGCCCGGGACACCCTAGCACAGATACGCAGTATTTT.

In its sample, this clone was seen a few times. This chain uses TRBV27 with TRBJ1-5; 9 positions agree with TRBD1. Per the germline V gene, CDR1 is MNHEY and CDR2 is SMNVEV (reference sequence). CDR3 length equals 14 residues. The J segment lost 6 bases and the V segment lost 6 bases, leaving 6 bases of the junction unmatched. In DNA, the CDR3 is TGTGCCAGCAGGATACAGGGGGCGAGTCAGCCCCAGCATTTT. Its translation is CASRIQGASQPQHF.

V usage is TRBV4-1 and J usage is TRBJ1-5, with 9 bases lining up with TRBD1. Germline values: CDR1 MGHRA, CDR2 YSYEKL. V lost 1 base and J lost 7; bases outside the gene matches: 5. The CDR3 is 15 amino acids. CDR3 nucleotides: TGCGCCAGCAGCCAAGCCGACAGGGGGGAGCAGCCCCAGCATTTT. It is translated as CASSQADRGEQPQHF.

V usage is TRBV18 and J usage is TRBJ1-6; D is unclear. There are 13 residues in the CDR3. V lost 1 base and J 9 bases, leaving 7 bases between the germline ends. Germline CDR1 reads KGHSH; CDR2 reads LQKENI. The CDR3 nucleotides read TGTGCCAGCTCACCACTTGACCGTTCACCCCTCCACTTT. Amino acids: CASSPLDRSPLHF.

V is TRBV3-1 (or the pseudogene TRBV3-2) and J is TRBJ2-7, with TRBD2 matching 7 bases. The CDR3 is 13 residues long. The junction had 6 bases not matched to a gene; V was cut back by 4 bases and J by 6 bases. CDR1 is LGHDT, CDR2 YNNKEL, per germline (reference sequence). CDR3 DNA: TGTGCCAGCAGCCCGGGGAGGGGCGGCGAGCAGTACTTC. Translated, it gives CASSPGRGGEQYF.

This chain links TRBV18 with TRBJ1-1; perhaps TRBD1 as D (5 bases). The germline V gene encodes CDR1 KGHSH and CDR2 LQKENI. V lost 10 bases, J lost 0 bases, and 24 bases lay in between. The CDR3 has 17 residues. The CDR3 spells CATGAETDLLMNTEAFF. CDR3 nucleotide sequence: TGTGCCACCGGAGCCGAGACAGACCTACTTATGAACACTGAAGCTTTCTTT. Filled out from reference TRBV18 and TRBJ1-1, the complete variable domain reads NAGVMQNPRHLVRRRGQEARLRCSPMKGHSHVYWYRQLPEEGLKFMVYLQKENIIDESGMPKERFSAEFPKEGPSILRIQQVVRGDSAAYFCATGAETDLLMNTEAFFGQGTRLTVV.

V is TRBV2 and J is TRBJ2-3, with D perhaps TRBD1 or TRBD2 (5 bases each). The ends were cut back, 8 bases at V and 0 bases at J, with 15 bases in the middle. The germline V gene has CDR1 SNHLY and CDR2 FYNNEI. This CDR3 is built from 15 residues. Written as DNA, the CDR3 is TGTGCCAGCGGGGGTACCAATCCTAGCACAGATACGCAGTATTTT. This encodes CASGGTNPSTDTQYF.

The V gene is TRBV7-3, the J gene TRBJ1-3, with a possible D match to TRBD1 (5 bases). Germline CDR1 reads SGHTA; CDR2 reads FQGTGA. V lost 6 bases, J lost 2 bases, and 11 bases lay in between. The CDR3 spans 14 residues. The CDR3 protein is CASSYQGAGNTIYF. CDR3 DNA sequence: TGTGCCAGCAGTTATCAGGGTGCTGGAAACACCATATATTTT. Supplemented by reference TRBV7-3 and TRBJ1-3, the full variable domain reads GAGVSQTPSNKVTEKGKYVELRCDPISGHTALYWYRQSLGQGPEFLIYFQGTGAADDSGLPNDRFFAVRPEGSVSTLKIQRTERGDSAVYLCASSYQGAGNTIYFGEGSWLTVV.

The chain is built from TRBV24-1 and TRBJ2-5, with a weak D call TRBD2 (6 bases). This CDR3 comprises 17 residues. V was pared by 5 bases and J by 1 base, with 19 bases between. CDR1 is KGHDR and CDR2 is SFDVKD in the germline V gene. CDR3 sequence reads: CATSGRADGSFQETQYF. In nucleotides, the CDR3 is TGTGCCACCAGTGGGAGGGCGGACGGGAGCTTCCAAGAGACCCAGTACTTC.

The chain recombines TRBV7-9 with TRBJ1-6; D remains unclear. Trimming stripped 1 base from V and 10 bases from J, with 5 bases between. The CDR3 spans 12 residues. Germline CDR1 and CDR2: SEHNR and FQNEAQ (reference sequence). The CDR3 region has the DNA TGTGCCAGCAGCTTAGAAGGGTCACCCCTCCACTTT. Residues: CASSLEGSPLHF. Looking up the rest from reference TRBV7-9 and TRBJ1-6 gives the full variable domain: DTGVSQNPRHKITKRGQNVTFRCDPISEHNRLYWYRQTLGQGPEFLTYFQNEAQLEKSRLLSDRFSAERPKGSFSTLEIQRTEQGDSAMYLCASSLEGSPLHFGNGTRLTVT.

The DNA of the CDR3 is TGTGCCAGCAGTGATTCTCGGGTTTTTGGGACCGGGGAGCTGTTTTTT. Translating gives CASSDSRVFGTGELFF. The chain carries TRBV2 and TRBJ2-2; no definite D call. V was clipped by 3 bases and J by 5 bases, with 16 bases between them. There are 16 residues in the CDR3. Per germline, CDR1 SNHLY and CDR2 FYNNEI. The full variable domain, completed using reference TRBV2 and TRBJ2-2, is EPEVTQTPSHQVTQMGQEVILRCVPISNHLYFYWYRQILGQKVEFLVSFYNNEISEKSEIFDDQFSVERPDGSNFTLKIRSTKLEDSAMYFCASSDSRVFGTGELFFGEGSRLTVL.

The DNA of the CDR3 is TGTGCCAGCAGCGACCTAGACAGGGCCTATAATGAAAAACTGTTTTTT. Translation: CASSDLDRAYNEKLFF. The V and J genes are TRBV7-9 and TRBJ1-4; 7 nucleotides align to TRBD1. Losses at the gene ends were 5 bases for V and 4 bases for J; bases not matched to a gene: 10. The germline V gene has CDR1 SEHNR and CDR2 FQNEAQ (reference sequence). The CDR3 has 16 amino acids.

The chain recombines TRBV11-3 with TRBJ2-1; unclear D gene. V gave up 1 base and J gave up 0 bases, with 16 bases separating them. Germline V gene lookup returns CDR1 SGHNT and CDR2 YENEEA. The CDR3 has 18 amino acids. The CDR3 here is CASSLGPAFLSSYNEQFF. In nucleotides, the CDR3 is TGTGCCAGCAGCTTAGGGCCAGCGTTCTTGAGCTCCTACAATGAGCAGTTCTTC.

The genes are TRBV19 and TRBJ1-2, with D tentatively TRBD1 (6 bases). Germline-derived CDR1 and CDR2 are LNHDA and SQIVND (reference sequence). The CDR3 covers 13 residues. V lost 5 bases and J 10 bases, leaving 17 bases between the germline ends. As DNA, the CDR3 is TGTGCCAGTAGTGTGGGGGCCTCAAGGGACTACACCTTC. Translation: CASSVGASRDYTF.

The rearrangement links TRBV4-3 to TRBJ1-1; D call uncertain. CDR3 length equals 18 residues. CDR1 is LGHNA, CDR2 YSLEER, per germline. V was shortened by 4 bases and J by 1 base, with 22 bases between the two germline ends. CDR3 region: CASSLERVVSEGNTEAFF. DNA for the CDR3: TGCGCCAGCAGCCTGGAACGGGTAGTCTCCGAGGGGAACACTGAAGCTTTCTTT.

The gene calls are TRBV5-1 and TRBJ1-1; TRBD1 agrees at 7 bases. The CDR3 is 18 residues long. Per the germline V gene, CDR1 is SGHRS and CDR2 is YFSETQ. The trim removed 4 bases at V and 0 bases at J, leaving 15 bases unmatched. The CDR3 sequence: CASSQLGGGQFMNTEAFF. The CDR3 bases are TGCGCCAGCAGCCAACTCGGAGGGGGCCAATTTATGAACACTGAAGCTTTCTTT.

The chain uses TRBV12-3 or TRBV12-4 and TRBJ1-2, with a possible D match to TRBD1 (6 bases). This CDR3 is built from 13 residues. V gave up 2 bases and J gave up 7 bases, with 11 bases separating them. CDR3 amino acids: CASSLRGPFGYTF. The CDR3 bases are TGTGCCAGCAGTTTACGGGGGCCGTTTGGCTACACCTTC.